The rows below give T cell receptor beta chains drawn from one sample of a study of T cell responses to AZD1222 COVID-19 vaccine. The table came from immunoSEQ multiplex PCR; TCRdb's copy has only in-frame clones and leaves some out. The repertoire holds around 180,000 clones, with 85% to 90% as singletons. The sample here was peripheral blood, taken on day 0 of AZD1222 vaccination. The receptor source for this set is an adult in good health. Both conserved end residues are part of each CDR3. D genes are given only for firm matches. Clone size is stated in some rows and not others, as once, few, many or a class when expanded.

TRBJ2-5 TRBV3-1/TRBV3-2 - - CASSQPGGETQYF TGTGCCAGCAGCCAACCTGGTGGGGAGACCCAGTACTTC
TRBJ2-1 TRBV4-1 - - CASSLTSNEQFF TGCGCCAGCAGCCTGACGAGCAATGAGCAGTTCTTC
TRBJ1-5 TRBV20-1 - - CSASAGDVSNQPQHF TGCAGTGCTAGTGCAGGGGACGTTAGCAATCAGCCCCAGCATTTT
TRBJ1-2 TRBV19 TRBD1 - CASSLSGTGGRNYGYTF TGTGCCAGTAGTTTGTCCGGGACAGGGGGCCGCAACTATGGCTACACCTTC
TRBJ1-4 TRBV27 TRBD1 - CASSLKGAVEKLFF TGTGCCAGCAGTTTAAAGGGGGCGGTGGAAAAACTGTTTTTT
TRBJ1-5 TRBV10-3 TRBD1 - CAISDFSGGQPQHF TGTGCCATCAGTGATTTTTCAGGGGGGCAGCCCCAGCATTTT
TRBJ1-3 TRBV2 - - CASGVGGSGNTIYF TGTGCCAGCGGGGTGGGAGGCTCTGGAAACACCATATATTTT
TRBJ2-2 TRBV7-9 - - CASSGSTGELFF TGTGCCAGCAGCGGTTCTACCGGGGAGCTGTTTTTT
TRBJ2-1 TRBV12-3/TRBV12-4 - - CASRPAYNEQFF TGTGCCAGCAGGCCAGCCTACAATGAGCAGTTCTTC
TRBJ2-7 TRBV3-1/TRBV3-2 - - CASSQGTGSVYEQYF TGTGCCAGCAGCCAAGGTACAGGGAGCGTGTACGAGCAGTACTTC
TRBJ1-1 TRBV11-2 TRBD1 - CASSTLGGQGRAFF TGTGCCAGCAGCACCTTGGGGGGACAGGGGCGAGCTTTCTTT
TRBJ1-1 TRBV4-3 - - CASSQVENTEAFF TGCGCCAGCAGCCAAGTCGAGAACACTGAAGCTTTCTTT
TRBJ1-2 TRBV11-2 - - CASSFGGVGGTEYGYTF TGTGCCAGCAGCTTTGGGGGAGTTGGGGGGACGGAGTATGGCTACACCTTC
TRBJ2-7 TRBV28 - once CASSFQNTYEQYF TGTGCCAGCAGTTTCCAGAACACCTACGAGCAGTACTTC
TRBJ1-3 TRBV6-1 - - CASSEPFFILSGNTIYF TGTGCCAGCAGTGAACCTTTTTTTATTCTCTCTGGAAACACCATATATTTT
TRBJ1-2 TRBV3-1/TRBV3-2 - - CASSPGGNANYGYTF TGTGCCAGCAGCCCTGGGGGGAATGCTAACTATGGCTACACCTTC
TRBJ2-7 TRBV6-5 - - CASSYSRGTYEQYF TGTGCCAGCAGTTACTCCAGGGGAACCTACGAGCAGTACTTC
TRBJ2-7 TRBV3-1/TRBV3-2 TRBD2 - CASSRGGPYEQYF TGTGCCAGCAGCCGGGGGGGTCCCTACGAGCAGTACTTC
TRBJ1-4 TRBV11-2 - once CASSLQGGATNEKLFF TGTGCCAGCAGCTTACAAGGTGGCGCAACTAATGAAAAACTGTTTTTT
TRBJ1-3 TRBV15 - - CATSSLTTRGNTIYF TGTGCCACCAGCAGCCTCACGACCCGCGGAAACACCATATATTTT
TRBJ2-5 TRBV13 - - CASSYSIRGGQETQYF TGTGCCAGCAGCTATTCCATCCGTGGGGGACAAGAGACCCAGTACTTC
TRBJ1-4 TRBV12-2 - - CASRFCRKNPPTRGEKLFF TGTGCAAGTCGCTTTTGTCGGAAAAACCCCCCGACCAGGGGTGAAAAACTGTTTTTT
TRBJ2-4 TRBV7-9 - - CASAYGENIQYF TGTGCCTCAGCCTATGGGGAAAACATTCAGTACTTC
TRBJ1-1 TRBV29-1 - once CSVDGRSRRNTEAFF TGCAGCGTTGATGGGCGAAGCCGTAGGAACACTGAAGCTTTCTTT
TRBJ2-3 TRBV7-3 TRBD2 - CASSPASGGVTDTQYF TGTGCCAGCAGCCCCGCTAGCGGGGGGGTGACAGATACGCAGTATTTT
TRBJ2-1 TRBV6-1 TRBD2 - CASSEMGLAGGAYNEQFF TGTGCCAGCAGTGAAATGGGACTAGCGGGGGGGGCCTACAATGAGCAGTTCTTC
TRBJ2-3 TRBV12-3/TRBV12-4 - - CASSPRGRDTQYF TGTGCCAGCAGCCCTCGGGGGAGGGATACGCAGTATTTT